This is a list of T cell receptor beta chains from one sample in a study of blood T cell repertoires in COVID-19. Assay used: immunoSEQ multiplex PCR; TCRdb lists only in-frame clones, some missing. The sample consists of some 89,000 clones, under 85% of them appearing once. Material for sequencing was peripheral blood. All receptors come from a man between 65 and 79 years old with acute or convalescent COVID-19. The CDR3 runs from the conserved cysteine through the conserved F or W. The order of the fields is D gene, clone size, V gene, J gene, CDR3 length, CDR3 DNA, CDR3 protein. The D gene is left open where the match is weak. Clone size is given for some rows only: seen once, a few or many times, or a class if the clone is expanded.

TRBD2	NA	TRBV27	TRBJ2-5	16	TGTGCCAGCAGTTTGCTAGCGGGGGGGCCAGTAGAGACCCAGTACTTC	CASSLLAGGPVETQYF
TRBD1	NA	TRBV4-1	TRBJ1-5	15	TGCGCCAGCAGCCAGGGACAGGGCGTGGGTCAGCCCCAGCATTTT	CASSQGQGVGQPQHF
NA	NA	TRBV19	TRBJ1-5	16	TGTGCCAGTAGTATAAGCCGGACAGCGAGGGGTCAGCCCCAGCATTTT	CASSISRTARGQPQHF
TRBD1	NA	TRBV7-9	TRBJ2-1	16	TGTGCCAGCAGCTTAAGGACAGGAGGTTCCTACAATGAGCAGTTCTTC	CASSLRTGGSYNEQFF
NA	NA	TRBV6-5	TRBJ2-2	14	TGTGCCAGCAGTAGGCCGGCAGGGTACGGGGAGCTGTTTTTT	CASSRPAGYGELFF
TRBD1	NA	TRBV6-1	TRBJ1-1	14	TGTGCCAGCAGTGAAGGGACAGGGGGCGCGGAAGCTTTCTTT	CASSEGTGGAEAFF
TRBD1	once	TRBV6-6	TRBJ1-6	15	TGTGCCAGCAGCCCGGACAGGGGAGTGTATTCACCCCTCCACTTT	CASSPDRGVYSPLHF
NA	few	TRBV3-1/TRBV3-2	TRBJ1-2	14	TGTGCCAGCAGCCAAAGGGGGGGGGCGTATGGCTACACCTTC	CASSQRGGAYGYTF
NA	NA	TRBV3-1/TRBV3-2	TRBJ2-1	11	TGTGCCAGCAGCCAGACGAGGGAGCAGTTCTTC	CASSQTREQFF
NA	NA	TRBV19	TRBJ1-2	16	TGTGCCAGTACCTCCAACTCGCGGGGGGCCGGCTATGGCTACACCTTC	CASTSNSRGAGYGYTF
NA	NA	TRBV18	TRBJ2-2	16	TGTGCCAGCTCACCACGCGTTAACAGGCACACCGGGGAGCTGTTTTTT	CASSPRVNRHTGELFF
TRBD1	NA	TRBV5-1	TRBJ2-1	16	TGCGCCAGCAGCACCCGACAGGGGAATTCTTACAATGAGCAGTTCTTC	CASSTRQGNSYNEQFF
NA	NA	TRBV19	TRBJ2-4	13	TGTGCCAGTCTGGCGTGGGGAGAAAACATTCAGTACTTC	CASLAWGENIQYF
TRBD1	NA	TRBV5-1	TRBJ1-6	15	TGCGCCAGCAGAACGGACAGGGCGGGCAATTCACCCCTCCACTTT	CASRTDRAGNSPLHF
NA	few	TRBV28	TRBJ2-7	12	TGTGCCAGCAGTCGACAGGTTTACGAGCAGTACTTC	CASSRQVYEQYF
NA	NA	TRBV19	TRBJ1-6	15	TGTGCCAGTAGTATCCGGCAGGTCTATAATTCACCCCTCCACTTT	CASSIRQVYNSPLHF